Sequencing of this T cell receptor beta chain was carried out in a study of CXCR3-negative and CXCR3-positive naive CD8 T cells. The CDR3 has 13 amino acids. CDR1 is SGDLS and CDR2 is YYNGEE in the germline V gene. The method, 5' RACE with UMI labels, was used to prepare the TRB cDNA libraries. TCRdb re-called the 5' RACE reads; one entry per CDR3 protein, DNA not given. The record lists roughly 140,000 distinct CDR3 sequences, of which the ten most abundant hold 0.25% to 0.3%. Findings and limits, study-wide: Much lower diversity was found in memory CD8+ cells, while both naive subsets had comparably high diversity. Naive cells that were CXCR3-negative or CXCR3-positive used TRBV-TRBJ genes alike, while memory cells diverged. TRB CDR3s of CXCR3-positive naive cells were more hydrophobic than those of CXCR3-negative naive cells.

Turning to this clonotype: Its specificity is unknown.

Investigators sorted each CD8+ T cell subset in triplicate, taking hundreds of thousands of cells each time. The chain couples TRBV9 to TRBJ2-1; the TCRdb D gene call, TRBD1, has no DNA to confirm it. The sequence was collected from a human donor in good health. Some clones in this sample may be carry-over from other donors' samples. Sequenced sample: naive CXCR3+ CD8+ T cells from blood. Subset reported: CD45RO-CCR7+CD27+CD95- naive CD8+ T cells expressing CXCR3 (TNR3+). CDR3 sequence: CASSVGQYNEQFF.